A selection of T cell receptor beta chains follows, all from one sample in a study of blood T cell repertoires in COVID-19. TCRdb's table, derived via immunoSEQ multiplex PCR, lists solely in-frame clones and lacks some. Here the sample spans roughly 150,000 clones, roughly 85% being singletons. The specimen was peripheral blood. These receptors all come from a human donor in a cohort sampled during active COVID-19. Each CDR3 is given without its conserved first and last residue. Expanded clones get a size class; other rows say once, few or many, or leave the size out.

V	J	size	CDR3
TRBV5-1	TRBJ2-7	-	ASSFGLAGVDEQY
TRBV5-1	TRBJ1-2	-	ASSPRPETGGSGYT
TRBV5-4	TRBJ2-7	once	ASSFDRGSGEQY
TRBV5-1	TRBJ2-7	-	ASSTGLAGPSYEQY
TRBV5-1	TRBJ2-7	-	ASSVGLASYEQY
TRBV28	TRBJ1-4	few	ASVQGGNEKLF
TRBV3-1/TRBV3-2	TRBJ2-2	once	ASSQGVGGASTGELF
TRBV9	TRBJ1-6	-	ASSVEGTAGNSPLH
TRBV11-2	TRBJ2-3	-	ASSPHTDTQY
TRBV14	TRBJ1-2	-	ASSSLELGRDYGYT
TRBV27	TRBJ2-3	-	ASSYPLASTDTQY